The 13 T cell receptor beta chains below come from one sample, sequenced in a study of Ad26.COV2.S vaccination and SARS-CoV-2 variants. Treatment here: about 20 received Ad26.COV2.S at low or high dose, single or two shots; about five received placebo; per-sample allocation not given. Sampling was performed 63 days after the first vaccine or placebo injection. Profiled with immunoSEQ multiplex PCR; TCRdb holds only in-frame clones, not every one. The data show hundreds of thousands of clones, roughly 87% seen once. The source was peripheral blood, collected in a trial of Ad26.COV2.S vaccine versus placebo. These TCRs come from a person aged 18-65 years who received the Ad26.COV2.S COVID-19 vaccine or a placebo.

Note on this clone: One junction end disagrees with the germline gene, perhaps due to a read error. The rearrangement joins TRBV19 to TRBJ1-2, with D maybe TRBD1 (6 bases). This CDR3 is built from 16 residues. Per the germline V gene, CDR1 is LNHDA and CDR2 is SQIVND (reference sequence). The CDR3: CASSKDRRTATYGYIF. The CDR3 nucleotides are TGTGCCAGTAGTAAGGACAGACGGACCGCGACCTATGGCTACATCTTC.

This clone was picked up one time. The chain recombines TRBV6-5 with TRBJ1-4; D unclear. Germline-derived CDR1 and CDR2 are MNHEY and SVGAGI. This CDR3 has 12 amino acids. The V gene lost 7 bases and the J gene lost 4 bases, with 7 bases spanning the gap. CDR3 in DNA: TGTGCCAGCACCTACAGTAATGAAAAACTGTTTTTT. Protein: CASTYSNEKLFF.

The rearrangement uses TRBV18 and TRBJ1-1, with 8 positions matching TRBD1. Germline lookup yields CDR1 KGHSH and CDR2 LQKENI. J gave up 6 bases and V 3 bases, and 6 bases lay outside the gene matches. CDR3 length equals 14 residues. CDR3 amino acids: CASSPPQGAAEAFF. CDR3 nucleotide sequence: TGTGCCAGCTCACCTCCTCAGGGGGCAGCTGAAGCTTTCTTT.

The gene calls are TRBV10-3 and TRBJ2-7; no reliable D call. CDR1 and CDR2 (germline): ENHRY, SYGVKD. Deletions cut 2 bases from V and 9 bases from J, with 14 bases between. CDR3 size: 13 residues. The DNA for the CDR3 is TGTGCCATCAGTGAGCCGAACCGGGCCGGGCAGTACTTC. Translating it yields CAISEPNRAGQYF.

This chain links TRBV4-3 with TRBJ2-7; 7 bases are a match to TRBD1. The CDR3 is 17 residues long. Trimming cost V 1 base and J 3 bases; bases outside gene matches: 12. Per the germline V gene, CDR1 is LGHNA and CDR2 is YSLEER. CDR3 region: CASSQVRGGQAFYEQYF. The CDR3 DNA follows: TGCGCCAGCAGCCAAGTAAGAGGAGGACAGGCTTTCTACGAGCAGTACTTC.

The chain links TRBV7-9 to TRBJ1-4, with D possibly being TRBD1 (6 bases). This CDR3 spans 13 amino acids. V was clipped by 5 bases and J by 8 bases, with 12 bases between them. CDR1 is SEHNR and CDR2 is FQNEAQ in the germline V gene (reference sequence). The CDR3 DNA follows: TGTGCCAGCAGCCGGGGGGCCGGGGAAAAACTGTTTTTT. This translates into CASSRGAGEKLFF.

Notes on this clone: One end of the junction varies from germline; a read error may be responsible. V and J are TRBV7-7 and TRBJ2-3; D may be TRBD1 (6 bases). Germline assignment: CDR1 SSHAT and CDR2 FNYEAQ (reference sequence). CDR3 length equals 13 residues. As DNA, the CDR3 is TGTGCTAGCAGCAAAACTAGGGGGGATACGCAGTATTTT. This sequence encodes CASSKTRGDTQYF.

This chain joins TRBV4-1 and TRBJ2-1, with a tentative D call TRBD2 (6 bases). CDR1 MGHRA and CDR2 YSYEKL come from the germline V gene. The CDR3 covers 14 residues. Between the trimmed V and J ends, which lost 5 bases and 4 bases, there was a span of 12 bases. The CDR3 nucleotides read TGCGCCAGCAGCTTCCGGGACTCGTACAATGAGCAGTTCTTC. This gives the protein CASSFRDSYNEQFF.

The rearrangement uses TRBV18 and TRBJ1-2; D not certain. Trimming removed 0 bases from V and 4 bases from J, with 15 bases in between. The germline V gene has CDR1 KGHSH and CDR2 LQKENI. This CDR3 contains 16 residues. CDR3 sequence reads: CASSPPPGRISYGYTF. Written as DNA, the CDR3 is TGTGCCAGCTCACCACCGCCAGGTCGGATAAGCTATGGCTACACCTTC.

This clone was seen a few times. Within the sample, other DNA sequences also encode this same CDR3. This rearrangement joins TRBV5-5 to TRBJ2-7, with a weak D call TRBD1 (5 bases). The CDR3 totals 13 residues. Germline CDR1 is SGHKS and CDR2 is YYEKEE (reference sequence). Trimming took off 5 bases at V and 4 bases at J, with 13 bases between the two ends. This CDR3 is CASSLGAAYEQYF. The CDR3 bases are TGTGCCAGCAGTCTTGGGGCAGCTTACGAGCAGTACTTC.

The chain uses TRBV5-6 and TRBJ1-2, with D hard to call. The CDR3 is 14 amino acids. Germline V gene sequence: CDR1 SGHDT, CDR2 YYEEEE. Between the trimmed V and J ends, which lost 4 bases and 0 bases, there was a span of 10 bases. The CDR3 DNA follows: TGTGCCAGCAGCCCCGGGCCGGCTAACTATGGCTACACCTTC. Translation gives CASSPGPANYGYTF.

The chain recombines TRBV12-3 or TRBV12-4 with TRBJ2-1, with D perhaps TRBD1 or TRBD2 (5 bases each). Deletions cut 2 bases from V and 12 bases from J, with 14 bases between. This CDR3 is 13 amino acids long. The CDR3 DNA is TGTGCCAGCAGTTTACAGCTTCGGGACGGGCAGTTCTTC. This codes for CASSLQLRDGQFF.

The chain is built from TRBV6-1 and TRBJ2-1; a weak D match, TRBD1 (6 bases). This CDR3 is built from 18 residues. Germline lookup yields CDR1 MNHNS and CDR2 SASEGT. Trimming took 0 bases from V and 6 from J, leaving 21 bases between them. This chain's CDR3 is CASSEAQGRLFRFNEQFF. DNA of the CDR3: TGTGCCAGCAGTGAAGCGCAGGGGAGACTGTTCAGATTCAATGAGCAGTTCTTC.